This T cell receptor (beta chain) was profiled in a study of shared clonotypes between healthy human individuals. Study as a whole: Per-donor plates numbered three CD4 naive, three CD4 memory, two CD8 naive and one CD8 memory.

Sequenced by immunoSEQ multiplex PCR; TCRdb stores in-frame clones only, minus some. The table has around 940,000 clones, around three quarters seen once. The CDR3 has 14 residues. V gave up 2 bases and J gave up 1 base, with 10 bases separating them. Germline V gene data show CDR1 as GTSNPN and CDR2 as SVGIG (reference sequence). This sequence was found in a man aged 18 to 29 in good health. The sample comprised memory CD4+ T cells sorted from blood. Subset given: CD45RA-negative fraction. This chain uses TRBV30 with TRBJ2-3; D is perhaps TRBD2 (5 bases). The CDR3 region is CAWSQRRGTDTQYF. The CDR3 bases are TGTGCCTGGAGTCAGAGGCGGGGCACAGATACGCAGTATTTT.